These 19 T cell receptor beta chains were all obtained from the same sample, sequenced in a study of siplizumab effects on memory and regulatory T cells. The data were produced by immunoSEQ multiplex PCR, yet TCRdb's version contains in-frame clones alone and is incomplete. The repertoire holds 90,000 to 120,000 clones, with 94% as singletons. Sample: Tregs sorted from blood. The receptors were gathered from a human donor in good health.

This clone was detected once. The rearrangement uses TRBV7-9 and TRBJ1-4; perhaps TRBD1 as D (5 bases). Per germline, CDR1 SEHNR and CDR2 FQNEAQ (reference sequence). V shed 5 bases and J shed 3 bases, with 16 bases lying between them. This CDR3 has 16 residues. Here the CDR3 reads CASSPRVRVANEKLFF. In nucleotides, the CDR3 is TGTGCCAGCAGCCCGCGCGTCAGGGTAGCTAATGAAAAACTGTTTTTT.

The chain combines TRBV27 with TRBJ1-2; D call uncertain. Trimming pared 1 base from V and 0 bases from J, leaving 9 bases between. CDR1 and CDR2 (germline): MNHEY, SMNVEV (reference sequence). The CDR3 is made up of 15 amino acids. CDR3 in DNA: TGTGCCAGCAGTTTATGGGGATCCTCTAACTATGGCTACACCTTC. This translates into CASSLWGSSNYGYTF.

V is TRBV5-5 and J is TRBJ1-2; 10 bases are a match to TRBD1. The V gene end was trimmed by 4 bases and the J gene end by 4 bases; junction bases not matched to a gene: 7. The CDR3 extends over 15 amino acids. Germline CDR1 and CDR2: SGHKS and YYEKEE (reference sequence). CDR3 DNA sequence: TGTGCCAGCAGCATATTGGACAGGGGGATCTATGGCTACACCTTC. Its translation is CASSILDRGIYGYTF.

This chain connects TRBV5-6 to TRBJ2-7, with D possibly TRBD1 on 5 matching bases. The length of the CDR3 is 13 residues. Germline CDR1 reads SGHDT; CDR2 reads YYEEEE. Trimming left V 2 bases short and J 5 bases short, with 11 bases between. The chain's CDR3 is CASSFPGSHEQYF. In nucleotides, the CDR3 is TGTGCCAGCAGCTTCCCAGGGTCCCACGAGCAGTACTTC.

The chain recombines TRBV5-1 with TRBJ1-1, with D perhaps matching TRBD1 (6 bases). V was shortened by 5 bases and J by 4 bases, with 12 bases between the two germline ends. CDR3 length equals 13 residues. From germline, CDR1 is SGHRS and CDR2 YFSETQ. The CDR3 region has the DNA TGCGCCAGCAGGGGGGGCTTTAGCACTGAAGCTTTCTTT. It codes for CASRGGFSTEAFF.

The J gene is TRBJ2-1, the V gene TRBV14; 8 nucleotides agree with TRBD2. This CDR3 is 14 amino acids long. After removal of 6 bases from V and 9 bases from J, the junction contained 10 bases not matched to a gene. The germline gives CDR1 SGHDN, CDR2 FVKESK. CDR3: CASRSSGSGSEQFF. The CDR3 coding sequence is TGTGCCAGCAGAAGCAGCGGGAGTGGGAGTGAGCAGTTCTTC.

This clone has only one observation. V is TRBV4-1 and J is TRBJ1-5; unclear D gene. V lost 0 bases and J 1 base, leaving 10 bases between the germline ends. The CDR3 has 16 residues. The germline V gene has CDR1 MGHRA and CDR2 YSYEKL. In DNA form, the CDR3 reads TGCGCCAGCAGCCAAGAGGTGGGGTTCAGCAATCAGCCCCAGCATTTT. Residues: CASSQEVGFSNQPQHF.

The chain has TRBV5-6 and TRBJ1-1, with D possibly matching TRBD1 (5 bases). Germline V gene sequence: CDR1 SGHDT, CDR2 YYEEEE. The CDR3 is 14 residues long. The V and J ends lost 1 base and 4 bases respectively, with 11 bases between them. The CDR3 protein is CASSLRGVTTEAFF. In DNA, the CDR3 is TGTGCCAGCAGCTTGCGGGGCGTGACCACTGAAGCTTTCTTT.

The chain carries TRBV27 and TRBJ2-1, with 9 bases that match TRBD1. V shed 4 bases, J shed 9 bases, and the junction held 10 bases outside the gene matches. This CDR3 has 15 amino acids. The germline V gene has CDR1 MNHEY and CDR2 SMNVEV (reference sequence). CDR3: CASSSSGQGGTEQFF. CDR3 in DNA: TGTGCCAGCAGTTCGTCGGGACAGGGTGGTACTGAGCAGTTCTTC.

J is TRBJ2-1 and V is TRBV19, with D unresolved. Germline CDR1 LNHDA, CDR2 SQIVND (reference sequence). The CDR3 is 13 residues long. The V end lost 5 bases, the J end lost 5 bases, and 10 bases lay between the germline ends. The CDR3 nucleotides read TGTGCCAGTAGTCGTGACAAGAACAATGAGCAGTTCTTC. Translation gives CASSRDKNNEQFF.

The gene calls are TRBV6-1 and TRBJ2-3; 11 bases line up with TRBD1. Trimming removed 3 bases from V and 5 bases from J; junction bases left unmatched: 10. Germline values: CDR1 MNHNS, CDR2 SASEGT. The CDR3 is made up of 17 amino acids. CDR3 DNA sequence: TGTGCCAGCAGTGAGGCCCTCGGACAGGGGGCAATAGATACGCAGTATTTT. It translates to CASSEALGQGAIDTQYF.

This clone was counted once. V is TRBV5-1 and J is TRBJ1-3; no firm D call. Looked up from germline, CDR1 is SGHRS and CDR2 is YFSETQ. The CDR3 has 14 residues. The V and J ends lost 0 bases and 8 bases respectively, with 12 bases between them. CDR3 loop: CASSLGYGGDTIYF. In nucleotides, the CDR3 is TGCGCCAGCAGCTTGGGCTACGGCGGGGACACCATATATTTT.

The V call is TRBV6-5, the J call TRBJ1-2; tentatively, D is TRBD1 (5 bases). The CDR3 contains 13 residues. V lost 6 bases and J lost 4, with 12 bases in between. Germline V gene lookup returns CDR1 MNHEY and CDR2 SVGAGI. As DNA, the CDR3 is TGTGCCAGCAGATCGACAGAGTTCTATGGCTACACCTTC. Its protein is CASRSTEFYGYTF.

V is TRBV5-1 and J is TRBJ1-1; D ambiguous. V was shortened by 0 bases and J by 10 bases, with 10 bases between the two germline ends. The CDR3 covers 12 residues. Germline values: CDR1 SGHRS, CDR2 YFSETQ. CDR3 loop: CASSLAYGLAFF. The CDR3 DNA sequence: TGCGCCAGCAGCTTGGCCTATGGATTAGCTTTCTTT.

The rearrangement links TRBV7-3 to TRBJ2-7; the D gene is possibly TRBD1 (5 bases). Germline V gives CDR1 SGHTA, CDR2 FQGTGA. The CDR3 covers 13 residues. The V gene lost 1 base and the J gene lost 7 bases, with 11 bases spanning the gap. CDR3 sequence reads: CASSLMGKGEQYF. The CDR3 DNA is TGTGCCAGCAGCTTAATGGGAAAGGGGGAGCAGTACTTC.

This chain connects TRBV30 to TRBJ2-7; the D is unclear. CDR1 is GTSNPN, CDR2 SVGIG, per germline (reference sequence). The CDR3 length is 11 residues. Deletions cut 1 base from V and 7 bases from J, with 8 bases between. The CDR3 sequence: CAWSGIREQYF. The DNA of the CDR3 is TGTGCCTGGAGTGGGATACGGGAGCAGTACTTC.

V and J are TRBV12-5 and TRBJ1-2, with 7 bases aligning to TRBD1. This CDR3 is built from 17 residues. V shed 0 bases, J shed 3 bases, and the junction held 10 bases outside the gene matches. CDR1 is LGHNT and CDR2 is FRNRAP in the germline V gene. Here the CDR3 DNA reads TGTGCTAGTGGTTTGGTCACGACAGGGCATCCCTACTATGGCTACACCTTC. Its protein is CASGLVTTGHPYYGYTF.

The genes are TRBV19 and TRBJ2-1, with D unresolved. The length of the CDR3 is 14 residues. Germline V gene data show CDR1 as LNHDA and CDR2 as SQIVND (reference sequence). Trimming removed 3 bases at V and 4 bases at J, with 10 bases between. The CDR3 is CASSIGYIYNEQFF. In DNA, the CDR3 is TGTGCCAGTAGTATTGGCTACATTTACAATGAGCAGTTCTTC.

There are a few counts of this clone. This chain uses TRBV6-5 with TRBJ1-1; 8 bases are shared with TRBD1. Trimming took 5 bases from V and 4 from J; bases not matched to a gene: 3. The germline CDR1 and CDR2 sequences are MNHEY and SVGAGI. The CDR3 runs to 13 residues. The CDR3 region is CASSQGARTEAFF. CDR3 in DNA: TGTGCCAGCAGTCAGGGGGCGCGCACTGAAGCTTTCTTT.